Listed below are T cell receptor beta chains from one sample, sequenced in a study of blood T cell repertoires in COVID-19. Method: immunoSEQ multiplex PCR; TCRdb's copy keeps in-frame clones and lacks some. The table has about 52,000 clones, around four fifths seen once. Specimen: peripheral blood. These receptor sequences come from a man in his 70s with active COVID-19. Both conserved end residues are part of each CDR3.

>TRBJ1-1|TRBV19
CASSSSQATEAFF
>TRBJ2-7|TRBV9
CASSIGQGREYEQYF
>TRBJ2-7|TRBV5-1
CASSPIAGGHLPEQYF
>TRBJ1-4|TRBV7-9
CASSPGAGGSGATNEKLFF
>TRBJ1-1|TRBV29-1
CSVEDPDSRGNTEAFF
>TRBJ1-1|TRBV11-1
CASRGQKNTEAFF
>TRBJ2-2|TRBV9
CASMRGADTGELFF
>TRBJ1-4|TRBV5-1
CASSLGSAGTNEKLFF
>TRBJ1-5|TRBV27
CASRQGNQPQHF
>TRBJ2-3|TRBV5-8
CASSFGQSTDTQYF
>TRBJ1-6|TRBV28
CASTLPPADNSPLHF
>TRBJ1-1|TRBV6-5
CASSYIGTGNAFF
>TRBJ2-7|TRBV5-4
CASSPSGQPYEQYF